Shown below are 11 T cell receptor beta chains from a single sample sequenced in a study of OX40 agonist ivuxolimab in advanced cancers. Repertoires were generated with immunoSEQ multiplex PCR, while TCRdb's copy carries only in-frame clones and drops some. The data hold about 35,000 clones, with about 93% observed a single time. The material sequenced was CD4+ or CD8+ T cells sorted from blood, taken in a trial of the OX40 agonist ivuxolimab. These TCRs come from an adult with an advanced solid tumor such as melanoma, head and neck, liver or kidney cancer.

This chain links TRBV4-3 with TRBJ2-3; D possibly corresponds to TRBD1 (5 bases). Trimming left V 0 bases short and J 2 bases short, with 15 bases between. Germline CDR1 is LGHNA and CDR2 is YSLEER. This CDR3 has 17 amino acids. CDR3 sequence: CASSQDPAGPNTDTQYF. DNA for the CDR3: TGCGCCAGCAGCCAAGATCCCGCAGGGCCTAACACAGATACGCAGTATTTT.

This chain uses TRBV9 with TRBJ2-1; 9 bases agree with TRBD2. Per germline, CDR1 SGDLS and CDR2 YYNGEE. The V segment lost 0 bases and the J segment 8 bases; nucleotides outside the gene matches: 9. This CDR3 has 16 residues. The CDR3, as DNA: TGTGCCAGCAGCGTAGGAAGTAGCGGGAGATGGGATGAGCAGTTCTTC. Translation: CASSVGSSGRWDEQFF.

J is TRBJ2-7 and V is TRBV4-1; no definite D call. CDR1 and CDR2 from the germline V gene are MGHRA and YSYEKL. V lost 3 bases and J 6 bases, leaving 15 bases between the germline ends. The CDR3 covers 14 residues. CDR3 sequence reads: CASSQEPQEFEQYF. The CDR3 DNA is TGCGCCAGCAGCCAGGAACCCCAGGAGTTCGAGCAGTACTTC.

V usage is TRBV19 and J usage is TRBJ2-1; 7 bases match TRBD2. CDR1 LNHDA and CDR2 SQIVND come from the germline V gene (reference sequence). V shed 7 bases, J shed 2 bases, and the junction held 5 bases outside the gene matches. CDR3 size: 14 residues. The CDR3 DNA follows: TGTGCCAGTAATTTCGCGGGAGCCTACAATGAGCAGTTCTTC. Amino acid sequence: CASNFAGAYNEQFF.

In its sample, this clone was seen once. The chain uses TRBV5-3 and TRBJ2-2; 14 bases are a match to TRBD2. TRBV5-3 is an ORF, and what it does is uncertain. V gave up 7 bases and J gave up 0 bases; unmatched junction bases: 17. The CDR3 contains 21 residues. The CDR3 is CARLQLPGLAGVYPNTGELFF. The CDR3 DNA is TGTGCCAGACTTCAACTTCCGGGACTAGCGGGAGTATATCCGAACACCGGGGAGCTGTTTTTT.

In its sample, this clone is medium-sized. J is TRBJ1-5 and V is TRBV28; 7 bases line up with TRBD1. CDR3 length equals 15 residues. Germline loops: CDR1 MDHEN, CDR2 SYDVKM. The ends lost 6 bases at V and 6 bases at J; junction bases unmatched: 11. The CDR3: CASRSGTESVQPQHF. The CDR3 DNA follows: TGTGCCAGCAGGTCCGGGACAGAGTCCGTTCAGCCCCAGCATTTT. Full variable domain (outside the CDR3, taken from reference TRBV28 and TRBJ1-5): DVKVTQSSRYLVKRTGEKVFLECVQDMDHENMFWYRQDPGLGLRLIYFSYDVKMKEKGDIPEGYSVSREKKERFSLILESASTNQTSMYLCASRSGTESVQPQHFGDGTRLSIL.

The V call is TRBV7-9, the J call TRBJ1-2; 7 nucleotides line up with TRBD1. V was clipped by 0 bases and J by 0 bases; unmatched bases: 10. Looked up from germline, CDR1 is SEHNR and CDR2 is FQNEAQ (reference sequence). CDR3 size: 18 residues. CDR3: CASSLAPGQSSANYGYTF. In DNA, the CDR3 is TGTGCCAGCAGCTTAGCTCCGGGACAGAGTTCTGCTAACTATGGCTACACCTTC.

V and J are TRBV7-9 and TRBJ2-3; D is unresolved. There are 12 residues in the CDR3. The germline V gene has CDR1 SEHNR and CDR2 FQNEAQ (reference sequence). The V end was cut by 2 bases, the J end by 5 bases, with 5 bases between. This chain's CDR3 is CASSLIGDTQYF. CDR3 bases: TGTGCCAGCAGCTTAATCGGAGATACGCAGTATTTT.

V usage is TRBV7-2 and J usage is TRBJ1-2; D may be TRBD1 (6 bases). The CDR3 totals 15 residues. Germline V lookup: CDR1 SGHTA, CDR2 FQGNSA. V was pared by 6 bases and J by 2 bases, with 16 bases between. In DNA form, the CDR3 reads TGTGCCAGCAGGCCAAGCGGGGGCTCAAACTATGGCTACACCTTC. It is translated as CASRPSGGSNYGYTF.

The chain combines TRBV10-3 with TRBJ2-3; D is unresolved. This CDR3 contains 13 residues. Germline V CDR1 and CDR2: ENHRY, SYGVKD. The ends were cut back, 3 bases at V and 6 bases at J, with 10 bases in the middle. DNA for the CDR3: TGTGCCATCAGTGACCAATATTGGGATACGCAGTATTTT. Translated: CAISDQYWDTQYF.

The chain recombines TRBV7-9 with TRBJ1-5, with D perhaps matching TRBD1 (6 bases). V lost 3 bases and J lost 4, with 10 bases in between. The CDR3 contains 14 residues. CDR1 is SEHNR, CDR2 FQNEAQ, per germline (reference sequence). CDR3 coding DNA: TGTGCCAGCAGCTTTGGGGGGCCGAATCAGCCCCAGCATTTT. This translates into CASSFGGPNQPQHF.